Listed below are T cell receptor beta chains from one sample, sequenced in a study of blood T cell repertoires in COVID-19. TCRdb keeps only in-frame clones here, not all; method: immunoSEQ multiplex PCR. The table lists around 330,000 clones, over 80% of them singletons. The sample was PBMCs or T cells enriched from blood (not recorded which). The source is a woman between 18 and 29 years old who had recovered from COVID-19. Each CDR3 is given with its conserved first and last residue. The D gene is left open where the match is weak. Clone size is shown for a subset of rows, as once, few, many or a class of expanded clone.

D gene	V gene	clone size	CDR3 length	J gene	CDR3 protein	CDR3 DNA
.	TRBV15	once	15	TRBJ1-4	CATSRATGAREKLFF	TGTGCCACCAGCAGAGCCACTGGGGCCCGTGAAAAACTGTTTTTT
.	TRBV29-1	.	13	TRBJ1-5	CSAVGGVDQPQHF	TGCAGCGCCGTGGGGGGGGTAGACCAGCCCCAGCATTTT
.	TRBV7-8	.	14	TRBJ2-7	CASSSRTADYEQYF	TGTGCCAGCAGCTCTAGGACAGCCGACTACGAGCAGTACTTC
.	TRBV27	.	14	TRBJ1-6	CASSLRGNGAPLHF	TGTGCCAGCAGTTTGCGAGGAAACGGAGCACCCCTCCACTTT
TRBD2	TRBV5-6	.	15	TRBJ2-1	CASSFRASGSNEQFF	TGTGCCAGCAGCTTCCGGGCTAGCGGGAGCAATGAGCAGTTCTTC
TRBD1	TRBV14	.	15	TRBJ1-2	CASSQVIGGAGGYTF	TGTGCCAGCAGCCAAGTTATAGGGGGCGCGGGTGGCTACACCTTC
TRBD2	TRBV5-4	once	15	TRBJ2-5	CASSLGTSQGETQYF	TGTGCCAGCAGCTTGGGGACTAGCCAGGGAGAGACCCAGTACTTC
.	TRBV6-2/TRBV6-3	.	15	TRBJ2-1	CASSYSTRSYNEQFF	TGTGCCAGCAGTTACTCGACTAGGAGTTACAATGAGCAGTTCTTC
.	TRBV28	.	15	TRBJ1-1	CAYEDRRGMNTEAFF	TGTGCCTACGAAGACAGGCGAGGAATGAACACTGAAGCTTTCTTT
TRBD2	TRBV7-8	.	15	TRBJ2-7	CASSLGAGGSYEQYF	TGTGCCAGCAGCTTAGGTGCGGGAGGATCATACGAGCAGTACTTC
.	TRBV2	few	15	TRBJ1-4	CASSNLQGLGEKLFF	TGTGCCAGCAGTAATCTACAGGGTCTGGGCGAAAAACTGTTTTTT
.	TRBV12-3/TRBV12-4	.	11	TRBJ2-1	CASSAGNEQFF	TGTGCCAGCAGCGCGGGAAATGAGCAGTTCTTC
TRBD2	TRBV19	.	14	TRBJ2-1	CASSRTSGTNEQFF	TGTGCCAGTAGTAGGACTAGCGGGACCAATGAGCAGTTCTTC
.	TRBV19	.	14	TRBJ2-5	CASRTDSSQETQYF	TGTGCCAGCCGGACGGACAGTTCCCAAGAGACCCAGTACTTC
TRBD1	TRBV6-2/TRBV6-3	.	17	TRBJ2-2	CASSYPRQGTNTGELFF	TGTGCCAGCAGTTACCCGAGACAGGGGACGAACACCGGGGAGCTGTTTTTT
.	TRBV5-1	.	13	TRBJ1-6	CASRRADNSPLHF	TGCGCCAGCCGGAGGGCGGATAATTCACCCCTCCACTTT
.	TRBV6-5	.	13	TRBJ1-5	CASQTGPDRPQHF	TGTGCCAGCCAAACAGGGCCCGATAGGCCCCAGCATTTT
.	TRBV27	.	14	TRBJ2-3	CASSSPGGTDTQYF	TGTGCCAGCAGTTCCCCGGGGGGCACAGATACGCAGTATTTT
TRBD1	TRBV5-8	.	15	TRBJ2-7	CASSLGRTGEGEQYF	TGTGCCAGCAGCTTGGGGCGGACAGGGGAGGGCGAGCAGTACTTC
TRBD1	TRBV2	few	15	TRBJ1-1	CARSPRGQRNTEAFF	TGTGCCAGGTCCCCCAGGGGGCAGAGGAACACTGAAGCTTTCTTT
TRBD1	TRBV28	.	15	TRBJ1-1	CASSPRGPMNTEAFF	TGTGCCAGCAGTCCCAGGGGGCCAATGAACACTGAAGCTTTCTTT
TRBD1	TRBV5-1	.	15	TRBJ2-5	CASSRTGGFAETQYF	TGCGCCAGCAGTAGGACAGGGGGGTTTGCTGAGACCCAGTACTTC
.	TRBV7-9	.	15	TRBJ2-1	CASSLEKTLELEQFF	TGTGCCAGCAGCTTAGAAAAGACCCTAGAACTTGAGCAGTTCTTC
TRBD1	TRBV2	.	13	TRBJ1-2	CASSEQGAQGYTF	TGTGCCAGCAGTGAACAGGGGGCTCAGGGCTACACCTTC
TRBD2	TRBV9	.	14	TRBJ2-2	CASSVGGGTGELFF	TGTGCCAGCAGCGTAGGGGGGGGCACCGGGGAGCTGTTTTTT
.	TRBV5-4	.	15	TRBJ1-3	CASSLDAGSGNTIYF	TGTGCCAGCAGCTTGGACGCAGGGTCTGGAAACACCATATATTTT
.	TRBV20-1	.	11	TRBJ2-3	CSVRHQGTQYF	TGCAGTGTCAGGCACCAGGGCACGCAGTATTTT
.	TRBV7-9	.	13	TRBJ2-5	CASSSWFGETQYF	TGTGCCAGCAGCAGTTGGTTCGGGGAGACCCAGTACTTC
.	TRBV2	.	18	TRBJ2-6	CASSSNFAWGAGANVLTF	TGTGCCAGCAGTTCGAACTTCGCTTGGGGGGCTGGGGCCAACGTCCTGACTTTC
.	TRBV9	.	14	TRBJ1-6	CASSRGSDNSPLHF	TGTGCCAGCTCCCGCGGGTCGGATAATTCACCCCTCCACTTT
.	TRBV28	.	18	TRBJ1-4	CASSFFAPRQDFYEKLFF	TGTGCCAGCAGTTTCTTTGCTCCCCGACAGGATTTTTATGAAAAACTGTTTTTT
.	TRBV7-2	.	14	TRBJ2-2	CASSPGTRTGELFF	TGTGCCAGCAGCCCCGGGACAAGAACCGGGGAGCTGTTTTTT
TRBD1	TRBV5-6	.	17	TRBJ1-4	CASSLPGGSTAGEKLFF	TGTGCCAGCAGCTTGCCAGGGGGAAGTACGGCTGGTGAAAAACTGTTTTTT
.	TRBV28	once	12	TRBJ2-5	CASSTRPGTQYF	TGTGCCAGCAGTACCAGGCCCGGGACCCAGTACTTC
.	TRBV7-2	.	14	TRBJ2-1	CASRRGGRLPEQFF	TGTGCCAGCAGGAGGGGGGGGAGGCTCCCTGAGCAGTTCTTC
.	TRBV21-1	.	15	TRBJ1-5	CASSNGTNSNQPQHF	TGTGCCAGCAGCAACGGGACTAATAGCAATCAGCCCCAGCATTTT
.	TRBV4-2	.	14	TRBJ2-2	CASSQEQLHGELFF	TGTGCCAGCAGCCAAGAACAGTTGCACGGGGAGCTGTTTTTT
.	TRBV6-5	.	15	TRBJ1-2	CASSYLGQGTDGYTF	TGTGCCAGCAGTTACTTGGGTCAGGGGACCGATGGCTACACCTTC
TRBD1	TRBV6-5	.	16	TRBJ1-6	CASSYSQGVGNSPLHF	TGTGCCAGCAGTTACTCGCAGGGGGTTGGTAATTCACCCCTCCACTTT
.	TRBV12-2	.	16	TRBJ1-5	CASRLVAGDSNQPQHF	TGTGCAAGTCGCTTAGTAGCGGGGGATAGCAATCAGCCCCAGCATTTT
.	TRBV6-5	.	16	TRBJ2-1	CASSYFAGLSRDEQFF	TGTGCCAGCAGTTACTTTGCCGGACTCTCTAGGGATGAGCAGTTCTTC
.	TRBV28	.	12	TRBJ1-1	CASSSPLTEAFF	TGTGCCAGCAGTTCTCCCCTCACTGAAGCTTTCTTT